The text below deals with one TCR beta chain. Its antigen is currently unknown. The data belong to a study of cytomegalovirus exposure and HLA in healthy donors. Study-wide results and limits: Donors were assumed by presence/absence analyses to have roughly uniform sequencing depth.

The PCR ran on 60 Vbeta and 13 Jbeta primers. Profiled with immunoSEQ multiplex PCR; TCRdb holds only in-frame clones, not every one. The sample lists approximately 110,000 clones, approximately 16% occurring once. CDR1 is SQVTM, CDR2 ANQGSEA, per germline. The CDR3 runs 12 residues. The receptor was derived from a female donor in good health and CMV-seronegative. The sequencing sample was made of PBMCs. The chain is built from TRBV29-1 and TRBJ2-5; D is possibly TRBD1 (5 bases). The tail of the sequence fits TRBJ2-7 better, so the J call may be wrong. The CDR3: CSVAGSPYEQYF. CDR3 nucleotide sequence: TGCAGCGTAGCAGGGTCTCCCTACGAGCAGTACTTC.